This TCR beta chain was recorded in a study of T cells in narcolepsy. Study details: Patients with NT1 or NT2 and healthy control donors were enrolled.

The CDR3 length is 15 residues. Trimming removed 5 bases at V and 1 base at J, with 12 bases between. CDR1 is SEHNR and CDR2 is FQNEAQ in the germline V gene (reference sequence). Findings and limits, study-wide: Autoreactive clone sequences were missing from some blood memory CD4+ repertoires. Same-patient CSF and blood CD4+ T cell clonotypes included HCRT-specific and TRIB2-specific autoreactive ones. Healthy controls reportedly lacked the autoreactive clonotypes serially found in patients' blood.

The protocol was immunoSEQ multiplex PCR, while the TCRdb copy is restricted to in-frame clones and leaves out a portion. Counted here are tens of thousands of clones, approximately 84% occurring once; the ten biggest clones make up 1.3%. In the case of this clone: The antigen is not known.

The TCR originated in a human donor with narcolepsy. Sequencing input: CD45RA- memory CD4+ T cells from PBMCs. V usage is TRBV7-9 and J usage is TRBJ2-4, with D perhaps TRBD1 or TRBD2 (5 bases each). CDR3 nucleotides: TGTGCCAGCAGCCCGGACGGGGCGGCCAAAAACATTCAGTACTTC. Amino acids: CASSPDGAAKNIQYF.